The T cell receptor (beta chain) under discussion was sequenced for a study of blood T cells in healthy people across ages. The V end lost 4 bases, the J end lost 6 bases, and 9 bases lay between the germline ends. CDR3 length: 13 residues. CDR1 SGHTA and CDR2 FQGTGA come from the germline V gene. Then a second PCR, running roughly 7 to 11 cycles, was carried out with a sample-barcoded 5' primer and a J-beta primer mix. TCRdb re-called the 5' RACE reads with MiXCR, one entry per CDR3 protein. The sample has more than 650,000 distinct CDR3 sequences, about 53% seen once. This sequence joins TRBV7-3 and TRBJ2-2; a possible D gene is TRBD2 (6 bases). The specimen sequenced was blood. The TCR was taken from an elderly man in good health. The CDR3: CASSSTRAGELFF. The DNA of the CDR3 is TGTGCCAGCAGCTCGACTAGGGCCGGGGAGCTGTTTTTT.